This T cell receptor beta chain was identified in a study of cytomegalovirus exposure and HLA in healthy donors. Findings and caveats of the study: The study designated 150 to 200 TCR beta chains cytomegalovirus-associated.

Assay: immunoSEQ multiplex PCR; the TCRdb copy retains only in-frame clones and omits some. The sample consists of tens of thousands of clones, around 89% of them appearing once. Germline V gives CDR1 SEHNR, CDR2 FQNEAQ (reference sequence). The J segment lost 2 bases and the V segment lost 5 bases, leaving 8 bases of the junction unmatched. This CDR3 is 15 amino acids long. A note on this clone: The antigen is not known.

The V gene is TRBV7-9, the J gene TRBJ1-1; TRBD1 matches 7 bases. Sequenced sample: PBMCs. The source is a woman aged 18-29 years in good health and CMV-seronegative. The CDR3: CASSLPRGGNTEAFF. CDR3 sequence (DNA): TGTGCCAGCAGCCTCCCCCGAGGGGGCAACACTGAAGCTTTCTTT.